By sample share, the clone carrying this T cell receptor (beta chain) is medium-sized. Its target is not known. T-allo10 cells from the graft donor were described as anergic, host-alloantigen-specific, and alloantigen-specific suppressors. The data stem from a study of type 1 regulatory T cells. About the research overall: T-allo10 is a Tr1-enriched, alloantigen-specific CD4 T cell product made in vitro.

The ends were cut back, 7 bases at V and 2 bases at J, with 12 bases in the middle. From germline, CDR1 is KGHSH and CDR2 LQKENI. This CDR3 spans 15 amino acids. TCRdb re-analysed the reads in MiXCR, keeping a single row per CDR3 protein. Of approximately 5,300 distinct CDR3 sequences in the sample, roughly 27% were seen once. The chain links TRBV18 to TRBJ2-6, with D tentatively TRBD1 (5 bases). The clonotype was recovered from a human donor in good health. The sample comprised cultured T cells, either the whole culture or a sorted T cell fraction (not recorded which). As for subset: Tr1-enriched cell product generated in vitro against host alloantigens. The CDR3 DNA is TGTGCCAGCTTGCCGCAGGGCACTGGGGCCAACGTCCTGACTTTC. Its protein is CASLPQGTGANVLTF.